Listed here is a single TCR beta chain. What this receptor recognizes is not known. Per-base quality was not reported, and no clone a single base away is much larger than it. This sample was included in a study of blood T cell repertoires in COVID-19 (dated by TCRdb to between 2020 and 2021). Context from the whole study: Samples from collaborators originated in the United States, Italy and Spain and spanned both the acute and convalescent phases of COVID-19. HLA class I and class II types, where available, came from metadata supplied by the sample provider rather than from assay-based typing. The dataset comprised deeply sampled blood TCRbeta repertoires from subjects exposed to, actively infected with, or recovered from COVID-19. Samples came from the ongoing ImmuneRACE study (first 160 participants) plus 1,254 subjects from 6 global collaborators. Sample metadata almost always included a de-identified subject ID, COVID-19 status, age in years and sex. The repertoires were released in a freely available public database meant as a resource for research on the immune response to SARS-CoV-2. The material from the prospective study consisted of cDNA or gDNA derived from T cells, B-cell-depleted T cells, or PBMCs.

Another Seattle source contributed samples from volunteer blood donors who had recovered from COVID-19. Each collaborating institution followed its own protocols to collect whole blood in K2EDTA tubes. For TCRbeta analysis, collaborators shipped samples as frozen whole blood, isolated PBMCs, or DNA extracted from either of those sample types. Study-wide conclusions, independent of this receptor: The quantity of clinical and demographic metadata differed by source and by participant and was supplied without curation.

In the germline V gene, CDR1 corresponds to ENHRY and CDR2 to SYGVKD. V is pruned by 0 bases and J by 0 bases, leaving 8 bases of the junction without a gene match. From its cysteine to its phenylalanine, the CDR3 spans 18 amino acids. The sequence is cut down to CDR3 DNA, 54 bases in frame from base 1. TCRbeta CDR3 regions were amplified from genomic DNA using the immunoSEQ Assay, a bias-controlled multiplex PCR. For the original study's pipeline: Within the assay, amplification of reference gene primers was used to estimate how many nucleated cells each sample contained. Sequence reads were collapsed and filtered to measure the absolute abundance of every unique TCRbeta CDR3 rearrangement. For each sample, productive Simpson clonality was calculated by taking the square root of Simpson's diversity index across productive rearrangements. Not all clones reach the TCRdb copy of this immuneACCESS table, which keeps in-frame sequences only. Checked studies attribute under half of the gap to unresolved V genes and leave the rest unexplained. That table supplies the V and J calls and clone size; D and trimming were determined from the DNA. The sample table holds nearly 300,000 clones, of which about 87% were seen once. The top ten hold approximately 7% of the sample.

Input material: peripheral blood. The receptor was derived from a woman in her thirties who had recovered from COVID-19. Here the chain combines TRBV10-3 and TRBJ2-1; the central 7 bases match TRBD1. The CDR3 protein sequence reads: CAISESTLRGPSYNEQFF. The DNA sequence is given as TGTGCCATCAGTGAGTCGACGCTTAGGGGGCCCTCCTACAATGAGCAGTTCTTC.